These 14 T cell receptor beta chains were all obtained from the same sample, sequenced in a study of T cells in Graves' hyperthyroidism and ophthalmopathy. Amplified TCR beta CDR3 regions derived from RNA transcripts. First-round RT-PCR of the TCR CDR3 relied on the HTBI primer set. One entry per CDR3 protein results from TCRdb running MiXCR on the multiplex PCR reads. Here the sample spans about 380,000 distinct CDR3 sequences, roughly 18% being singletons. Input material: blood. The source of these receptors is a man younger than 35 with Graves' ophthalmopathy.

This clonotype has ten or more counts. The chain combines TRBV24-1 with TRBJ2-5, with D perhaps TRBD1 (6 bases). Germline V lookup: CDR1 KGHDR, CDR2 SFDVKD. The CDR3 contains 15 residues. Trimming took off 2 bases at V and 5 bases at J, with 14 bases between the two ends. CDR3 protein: CATSDSGTLGETQYF. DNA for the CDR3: TGTGCCACCAGTGATTCCGGGACACTCGGGGAGACCCAGTACTTC.

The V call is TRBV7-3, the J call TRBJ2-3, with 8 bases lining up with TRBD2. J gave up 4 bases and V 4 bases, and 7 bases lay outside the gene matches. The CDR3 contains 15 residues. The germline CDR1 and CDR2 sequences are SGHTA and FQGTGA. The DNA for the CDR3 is TGTGCCAGCAGCTCGCAGATCGGGGGGGCAGATACGCAGTATTTT. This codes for CASSSQIGGADTQYF.

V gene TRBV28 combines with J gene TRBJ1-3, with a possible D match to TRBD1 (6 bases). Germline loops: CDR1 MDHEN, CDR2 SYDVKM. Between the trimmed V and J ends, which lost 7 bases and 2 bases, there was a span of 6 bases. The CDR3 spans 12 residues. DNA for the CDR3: TGTGCCAGCACAGGGGCTGGAAACACCATATATTTT. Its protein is CASTGAGNTIYF. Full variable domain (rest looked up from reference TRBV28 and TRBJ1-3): DVKVTQSSRYLVKRTGEKVFLECVQDMDHENMFWYRQDPGLGLRLIYFSYDVKMKEKGDIPEGYSVSREKKERFSLILESASTNQTSMYLCASTGAGNTIYFGEGSWLTVV.

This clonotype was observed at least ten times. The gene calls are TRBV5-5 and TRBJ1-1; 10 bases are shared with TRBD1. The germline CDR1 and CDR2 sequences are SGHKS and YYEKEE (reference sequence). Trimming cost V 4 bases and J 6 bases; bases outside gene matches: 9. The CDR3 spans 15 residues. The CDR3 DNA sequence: TGTGCCAGCAGCCAGGGACAGGGGTTAATCGCTGAAGCTTTCTTT. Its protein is CASSQGQGLIAEAFF.

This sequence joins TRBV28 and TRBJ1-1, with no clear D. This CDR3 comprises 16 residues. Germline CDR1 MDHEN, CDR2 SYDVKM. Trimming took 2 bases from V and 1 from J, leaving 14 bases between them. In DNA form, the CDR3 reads TGTGCCAGCAGTTTAAGTTTTGGGCGGGGGAACACTGAAGCTTTCTTT. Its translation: CASSLSFGRGNTEAFF.

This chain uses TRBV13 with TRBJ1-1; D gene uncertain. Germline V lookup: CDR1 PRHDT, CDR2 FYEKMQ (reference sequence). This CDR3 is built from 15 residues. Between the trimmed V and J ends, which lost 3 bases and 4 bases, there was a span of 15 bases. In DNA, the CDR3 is TGTGCCAGCAGCTTTCTTCGGACCTTCGGCACTGAAGCTTTCTTT. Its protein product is CASSFLRTFGTEAFF.

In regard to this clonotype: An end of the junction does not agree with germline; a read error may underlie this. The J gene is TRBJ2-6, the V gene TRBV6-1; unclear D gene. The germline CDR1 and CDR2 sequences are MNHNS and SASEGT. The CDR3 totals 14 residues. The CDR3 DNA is TGTGCCAGCTGCCCCCCGTCTGGGTCCAACGTCCTGACTTTC. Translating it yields CASCPPSGSNVLTF.

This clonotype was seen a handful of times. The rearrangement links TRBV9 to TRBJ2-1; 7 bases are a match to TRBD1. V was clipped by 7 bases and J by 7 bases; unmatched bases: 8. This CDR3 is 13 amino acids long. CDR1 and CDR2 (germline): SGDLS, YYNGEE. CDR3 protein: CASCMGQLNEQFF. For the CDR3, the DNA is TGTGCCAGCTGTATGGGACAGCTTAATGAGCAGTTCTTC.

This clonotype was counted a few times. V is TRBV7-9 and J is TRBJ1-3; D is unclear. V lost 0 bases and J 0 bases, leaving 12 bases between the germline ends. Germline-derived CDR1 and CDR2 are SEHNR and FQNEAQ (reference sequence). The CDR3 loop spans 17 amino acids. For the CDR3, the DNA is TGTGCCAGCAGCTTAGCGGCGGAGATTCTCTCTGGAAACACCATATATTTT. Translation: CASSLAAEILSGNTIYF.

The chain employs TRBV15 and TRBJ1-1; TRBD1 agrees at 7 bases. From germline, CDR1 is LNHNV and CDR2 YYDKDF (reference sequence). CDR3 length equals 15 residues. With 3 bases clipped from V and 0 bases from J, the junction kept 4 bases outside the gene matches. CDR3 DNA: TGTGCCACCAGCAGCCCGGGACAGTTGAACACTGAAGCTTTCTTT. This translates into CATSSPGQLNTEAFF.

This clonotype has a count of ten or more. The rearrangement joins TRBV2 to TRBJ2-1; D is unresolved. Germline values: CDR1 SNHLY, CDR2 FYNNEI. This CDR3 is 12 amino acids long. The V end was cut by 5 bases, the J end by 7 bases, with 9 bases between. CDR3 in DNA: TGTGCCAGCAGTCGTATCGCTAATGAGCAGTTCTTC. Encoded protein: CASSRIANEQFF.

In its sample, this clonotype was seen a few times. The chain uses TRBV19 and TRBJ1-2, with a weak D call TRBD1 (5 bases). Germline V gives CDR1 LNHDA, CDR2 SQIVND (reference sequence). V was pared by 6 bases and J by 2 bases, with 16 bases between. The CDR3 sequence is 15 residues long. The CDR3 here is CASRQIGQENYGYTF. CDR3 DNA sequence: TGTGCCAGTAGACAGATCGGACAAGAAAACTATGGCTACACCTTC.

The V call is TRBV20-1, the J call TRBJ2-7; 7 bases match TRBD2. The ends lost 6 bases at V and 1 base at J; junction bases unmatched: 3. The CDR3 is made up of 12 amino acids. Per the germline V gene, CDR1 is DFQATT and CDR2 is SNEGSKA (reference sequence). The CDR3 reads CSAGTISYEQYF. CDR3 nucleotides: TGCAGTGCCGGGACTATTTCCTACGAGCAGTACTTC.

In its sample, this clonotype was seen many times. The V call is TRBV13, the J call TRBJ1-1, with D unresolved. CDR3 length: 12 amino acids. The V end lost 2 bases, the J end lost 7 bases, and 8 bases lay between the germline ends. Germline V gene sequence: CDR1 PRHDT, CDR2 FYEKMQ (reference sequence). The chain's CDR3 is CASSLQAFEAFF. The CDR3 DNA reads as TGTGCCAGCAGCTTACAAGCCTTTGAAGCTTTCTTT.